A single TCR beta chain is shown here with its context. Its antigen is not known. Every TCR beta cDNA library bore unique molecular identifiers. TCRdb reprocessed the PCR reads with MiXCR, giving one entry per CDR3 protein. The repertoire has 450,000 or so distinct CDR3 sequences, around 40% of them found once; the top ten carry about 12%. The sample belongs to a study of post-analysis software for immune sequencing data. Broader study findings: TRBV segments more frequent in patients than in controls numbered about five and included TRBV5-6, TRBV5-1 and TRBV20-1. Significantly decreased normalized Chao1 diversity was recorded for multiple sclerosis patients relative to controls.

Germline V lookup: CDR1 MNHNS, CDR2 SASEGT. With 7 bases removed from V and 5 bases from J, the gap between germline ends came to 17 bases. This CDR3 is built from 14 residues. This TCR was sampled from a girl aged 10 to 17 with multiple sclerosis. The sample was blood. The chain has TRBV6-1 and TRBJ2-5; D possibly uses TRBD1 or TRBD2 (5 bases each). The CDR3: CASKSGWGKETQYF. The DNA of the CDR3 is TGTGCCAGCAAAAGCGGTTGGGGGAAGGAGACCCAGTACTTC.